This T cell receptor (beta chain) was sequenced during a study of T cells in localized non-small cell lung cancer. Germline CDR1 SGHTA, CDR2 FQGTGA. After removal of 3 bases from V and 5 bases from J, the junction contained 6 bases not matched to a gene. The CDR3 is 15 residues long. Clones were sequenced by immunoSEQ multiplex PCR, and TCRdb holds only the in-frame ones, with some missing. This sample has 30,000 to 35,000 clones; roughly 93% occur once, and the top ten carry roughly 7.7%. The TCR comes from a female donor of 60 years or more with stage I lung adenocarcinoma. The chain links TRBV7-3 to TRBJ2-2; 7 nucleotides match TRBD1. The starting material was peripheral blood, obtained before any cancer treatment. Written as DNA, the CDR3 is TGTGCCAGCAGCTTGGGACAGTGGGGAACCGGGGAGCTGTTTTTT. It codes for CASSLGQWGTGELFF.